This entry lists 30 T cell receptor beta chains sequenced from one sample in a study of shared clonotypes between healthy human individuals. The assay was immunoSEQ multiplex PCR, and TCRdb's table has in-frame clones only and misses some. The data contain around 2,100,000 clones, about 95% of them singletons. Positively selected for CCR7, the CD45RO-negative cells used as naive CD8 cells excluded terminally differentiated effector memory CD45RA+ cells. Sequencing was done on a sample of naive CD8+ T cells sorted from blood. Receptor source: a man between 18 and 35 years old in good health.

The CDR3 DNA reads as TGTGCCTGGAGTGTACGACCCGATGGCTACACCTTC. It specifies CAWSVRPDGYTF. The chain employs TRBV30 and TRBJ1-2; D ambiguous. The CDR3 is 12 amino acids. Trimming removed 0 bases from V and 6 bases from J, with 8 bases in between. Germline loops: CDR1 GTSNPN, CDR2 SVGIG (reference sequence).

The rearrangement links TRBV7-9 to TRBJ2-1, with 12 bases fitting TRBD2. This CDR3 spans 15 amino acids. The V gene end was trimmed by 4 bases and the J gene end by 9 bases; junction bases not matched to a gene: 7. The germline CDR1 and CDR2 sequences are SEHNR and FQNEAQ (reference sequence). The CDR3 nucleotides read TGTGCCAGCAGCTCCCTAGCGGGAGGGCCGGTTGAGCAGTTCTTC. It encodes CASSSLAGGPVEQFF.

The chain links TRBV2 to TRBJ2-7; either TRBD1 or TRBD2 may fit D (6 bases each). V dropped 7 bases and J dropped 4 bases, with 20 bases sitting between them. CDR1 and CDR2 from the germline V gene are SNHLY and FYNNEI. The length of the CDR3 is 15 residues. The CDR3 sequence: CASTGDGQGFYEQYF. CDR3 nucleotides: TGTGCCAGCACGGGGGATGGCCAGGGGTTTTACGAGCAGTACTTC.

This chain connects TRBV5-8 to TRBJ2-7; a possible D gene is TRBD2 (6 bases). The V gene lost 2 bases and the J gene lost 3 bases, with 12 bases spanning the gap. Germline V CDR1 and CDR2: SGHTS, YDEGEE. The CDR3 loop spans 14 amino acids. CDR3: CASSLGVGSYEQYF. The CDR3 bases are TGTGCCAGCAGCTTAGGCGTCGGGAGCTACGAGCAGTACTTC.

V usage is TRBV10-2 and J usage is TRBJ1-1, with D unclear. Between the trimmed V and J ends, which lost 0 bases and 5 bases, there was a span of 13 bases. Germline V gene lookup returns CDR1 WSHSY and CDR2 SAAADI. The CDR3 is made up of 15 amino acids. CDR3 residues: CASSESGGGGTEAFF. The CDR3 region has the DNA TGCGCCAGCAGTGAGTCGGGCGGAGGTGGGACTGAAGCTTTCTTT.

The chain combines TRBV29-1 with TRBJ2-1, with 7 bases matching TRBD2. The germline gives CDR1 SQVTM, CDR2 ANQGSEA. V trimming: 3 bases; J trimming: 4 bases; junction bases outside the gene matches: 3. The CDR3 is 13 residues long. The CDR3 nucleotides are TGCAGCGTTGACCTAGCGGATTACAATGAGCAGTTCTTC. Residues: CSVDLADYNEQFF.

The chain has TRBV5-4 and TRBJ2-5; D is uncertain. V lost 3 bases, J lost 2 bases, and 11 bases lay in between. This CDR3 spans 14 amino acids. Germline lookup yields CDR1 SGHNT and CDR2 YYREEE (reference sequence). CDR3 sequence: CASSSDVVQETQYF. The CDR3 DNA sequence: TGTGCCAGCAGCTCGGACGTAGTTCAAGAGACCCAGTACTTC.

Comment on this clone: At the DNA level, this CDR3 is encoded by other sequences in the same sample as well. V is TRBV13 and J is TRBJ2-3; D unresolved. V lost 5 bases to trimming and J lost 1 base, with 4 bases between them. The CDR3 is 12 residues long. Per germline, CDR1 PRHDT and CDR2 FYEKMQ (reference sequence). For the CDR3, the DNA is TGTGCCAGCAGCCCGGGCACAGATACGCAGTATTTT. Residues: CASSPGTDTQYF.

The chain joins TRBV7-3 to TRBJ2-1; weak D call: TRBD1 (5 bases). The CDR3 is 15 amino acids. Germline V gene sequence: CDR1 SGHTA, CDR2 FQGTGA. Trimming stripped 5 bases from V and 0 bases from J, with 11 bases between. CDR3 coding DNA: TGTGCCAGCAGCACTACAGGCCTCTCCTACAATGAGCAGTTCTTC. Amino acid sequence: CASSTTGLSYNEQFF.

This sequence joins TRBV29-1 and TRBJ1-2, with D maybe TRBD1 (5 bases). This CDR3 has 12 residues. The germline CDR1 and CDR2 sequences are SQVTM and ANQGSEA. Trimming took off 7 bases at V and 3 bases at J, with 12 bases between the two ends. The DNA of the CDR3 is TGCAGCGCCCGGGGGATGGACTATGGCTACACCTTC. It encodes CSARGMDYGYTF. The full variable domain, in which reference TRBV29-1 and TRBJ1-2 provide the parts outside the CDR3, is SAVISQKPSRDICQRGTSLTIQCQVDSQVTMMFWYRQQPGQSLTLIATANQGSEATYESGFVIDKFPISRPNLTFSTLTVSNMSPEDSSIYLCSARGMDYGYTFGSGTRLTVV.

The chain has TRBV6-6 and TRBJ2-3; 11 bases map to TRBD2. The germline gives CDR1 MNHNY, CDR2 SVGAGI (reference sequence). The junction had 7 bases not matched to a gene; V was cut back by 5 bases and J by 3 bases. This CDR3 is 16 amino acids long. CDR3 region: CASSHTSGGLTDTQYF. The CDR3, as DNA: TGTGCCAGCAGTCACACTAGCGGGGGTCTTACAGATACGCAGTATTTT.

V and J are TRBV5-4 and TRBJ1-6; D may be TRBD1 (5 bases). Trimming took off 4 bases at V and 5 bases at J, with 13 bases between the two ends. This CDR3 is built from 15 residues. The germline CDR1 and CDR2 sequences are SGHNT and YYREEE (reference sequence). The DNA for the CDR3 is TGTGCCAGCAGCCTACCCGAGGACAATAATTCACCCCTCCACTTT. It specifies CASSLPEDNNSPLHF. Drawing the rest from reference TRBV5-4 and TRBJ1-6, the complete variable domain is ETGVTQSPTHLIKTRGQQVTLRCSSQSGHNTVSWYQQALGQGPQFIFQYYREEENGRGNFPPRFSGLQFPNYSSELNVNALELDDSALYLCASSLPEDNNSPLHFGNGTRLTVT.

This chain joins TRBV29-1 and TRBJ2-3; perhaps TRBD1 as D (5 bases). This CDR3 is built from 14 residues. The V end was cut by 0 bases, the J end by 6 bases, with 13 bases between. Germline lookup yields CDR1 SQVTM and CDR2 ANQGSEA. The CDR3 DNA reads TGCAGCGTTGAAGAATCCAGGGTGGGGGATACGCAGTATTTT. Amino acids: CSVEESRVGDTQYF.

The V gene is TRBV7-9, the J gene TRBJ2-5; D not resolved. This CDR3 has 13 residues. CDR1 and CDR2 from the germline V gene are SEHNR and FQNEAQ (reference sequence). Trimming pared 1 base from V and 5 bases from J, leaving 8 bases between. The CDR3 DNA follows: TGTGCCAGCAGCTTAGAAGATCGGGAGACCCAGTACTTC. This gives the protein CASSLEDRETQYF.

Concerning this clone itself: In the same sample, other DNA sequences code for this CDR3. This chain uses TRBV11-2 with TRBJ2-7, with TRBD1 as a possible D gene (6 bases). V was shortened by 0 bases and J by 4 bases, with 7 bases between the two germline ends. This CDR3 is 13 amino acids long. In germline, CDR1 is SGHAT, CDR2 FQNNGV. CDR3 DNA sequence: TGTGCCAGCAGCTTAGAGGGGGCGTACGAGCAGTACTTC. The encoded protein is CASSLEGAYEQYF.

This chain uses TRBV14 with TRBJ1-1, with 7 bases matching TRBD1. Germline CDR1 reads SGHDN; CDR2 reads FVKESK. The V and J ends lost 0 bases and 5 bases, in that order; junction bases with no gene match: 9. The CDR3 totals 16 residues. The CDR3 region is CASSQDPAGGWTEAFF. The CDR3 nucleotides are TGTGCCAGCAGCCAAGATCCCGCAGGGGGTTGGACTGAAGCTTTCTTT.

The CDR3 DNA reads as TGCGCCAGCAGCTTGGAAGGGGGGAACGATCAGCCCCAGCATTTT. Encoded protein: CASSLEGGNDQPQHF. The J gene is TRBJ1-5, the V gene TRBV5-1, with a tentative D call TRBD1 (6 bases). Germline V gives CDR1 SGHRS, CDR2 YFSETQ. V lost 0 bases, J lost 5 bases, and 12 bases lay in between. This CDR3 comprises 15 residues.

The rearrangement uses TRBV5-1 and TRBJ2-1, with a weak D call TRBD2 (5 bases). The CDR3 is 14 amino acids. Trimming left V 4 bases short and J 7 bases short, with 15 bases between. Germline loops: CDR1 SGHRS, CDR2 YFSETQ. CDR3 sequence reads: CASSPTGGWNEQFF. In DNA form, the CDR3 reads TGCGCCAGCAGCCCTACCGGCGGGTGGAATGAGCAGTTCTTC.

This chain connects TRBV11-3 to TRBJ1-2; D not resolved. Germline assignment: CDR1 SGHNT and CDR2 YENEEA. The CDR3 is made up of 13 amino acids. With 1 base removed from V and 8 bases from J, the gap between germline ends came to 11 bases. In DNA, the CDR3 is TGTGCCAGCAGCTTAGGGGTAGGTGAAGGCTACACCTTC. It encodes CASSLGVGEGYTF.

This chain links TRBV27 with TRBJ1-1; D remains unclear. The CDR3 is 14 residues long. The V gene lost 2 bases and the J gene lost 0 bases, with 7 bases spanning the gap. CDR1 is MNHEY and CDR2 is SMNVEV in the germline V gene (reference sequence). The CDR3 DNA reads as TGTGCCAGCAGTTTAACGAAGGTGAACACTGAAGCTTTCTTT. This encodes CASSLTKVNTEAFF.

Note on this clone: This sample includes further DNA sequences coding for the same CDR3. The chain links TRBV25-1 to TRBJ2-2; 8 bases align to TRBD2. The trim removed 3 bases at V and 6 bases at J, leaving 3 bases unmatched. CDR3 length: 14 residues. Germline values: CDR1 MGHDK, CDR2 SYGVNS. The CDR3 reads CASSEAGGPGELFF. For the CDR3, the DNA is TGTGCCAGCAGTGAGGCGGGGGGTCCCGGGGAGCTGTTTTTT.

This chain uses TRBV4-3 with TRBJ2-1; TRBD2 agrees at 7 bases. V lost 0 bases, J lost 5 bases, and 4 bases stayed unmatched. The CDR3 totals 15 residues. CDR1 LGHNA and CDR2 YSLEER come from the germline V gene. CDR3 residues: CASSQDGTTDNEQFF. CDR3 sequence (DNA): TGCGCCAGCAGCCAAGATGGGACTACCGACAATGAGCAGTTCTTC.

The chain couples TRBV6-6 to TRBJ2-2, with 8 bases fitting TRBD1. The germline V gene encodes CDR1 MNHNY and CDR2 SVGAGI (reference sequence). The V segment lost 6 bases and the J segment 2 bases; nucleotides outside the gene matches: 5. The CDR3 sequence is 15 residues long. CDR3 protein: CASSPDRVNTGELFF. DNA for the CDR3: TGTGCCAGCAGCCCGGACAGGGTAAACACCGGGGAGCTGTTTTTT.

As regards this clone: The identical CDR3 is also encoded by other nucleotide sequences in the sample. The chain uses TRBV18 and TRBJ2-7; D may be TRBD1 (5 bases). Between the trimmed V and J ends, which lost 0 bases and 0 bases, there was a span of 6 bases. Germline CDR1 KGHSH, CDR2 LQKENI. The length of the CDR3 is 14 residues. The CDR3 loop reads CASSPPDSSYEQYF. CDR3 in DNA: TGTGCCAGCTCACCACCAGACAGCTCCTACGAGCAGTACTTC.

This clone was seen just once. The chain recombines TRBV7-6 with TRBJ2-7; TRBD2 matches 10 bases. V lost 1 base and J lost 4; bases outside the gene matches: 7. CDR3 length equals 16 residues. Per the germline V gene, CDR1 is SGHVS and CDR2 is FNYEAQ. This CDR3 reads CASSLGSSGSVYEQYF. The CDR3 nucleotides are TGTGCCAGCAGCTTAGGGTCTAGCGGGAGCGTGTACGAGCAGTACTTC.

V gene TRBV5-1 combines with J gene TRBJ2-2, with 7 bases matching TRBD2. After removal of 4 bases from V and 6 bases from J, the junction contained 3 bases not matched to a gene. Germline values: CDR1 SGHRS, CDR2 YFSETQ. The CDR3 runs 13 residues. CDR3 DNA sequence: TGCGCCAGCAGCCCTGGACTAGCCGGGGAGCTGTTTTTT. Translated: CASSPGLAGELFF.

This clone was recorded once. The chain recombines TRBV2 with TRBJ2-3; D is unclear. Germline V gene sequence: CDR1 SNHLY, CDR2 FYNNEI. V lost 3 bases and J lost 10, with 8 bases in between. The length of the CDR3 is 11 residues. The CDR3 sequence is CASSDPSAQYF. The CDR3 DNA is TGTGCCAGCAGTGACCCTTCCGCGCAGTATTTT.

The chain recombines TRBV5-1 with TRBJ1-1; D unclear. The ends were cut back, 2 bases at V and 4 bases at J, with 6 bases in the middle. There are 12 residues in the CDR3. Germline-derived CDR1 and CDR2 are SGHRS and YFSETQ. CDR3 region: CASSFYGTEAFF. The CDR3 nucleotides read TGCGCCAGCAGCTTTTATGGCACTGAAGCTTTCTTT.

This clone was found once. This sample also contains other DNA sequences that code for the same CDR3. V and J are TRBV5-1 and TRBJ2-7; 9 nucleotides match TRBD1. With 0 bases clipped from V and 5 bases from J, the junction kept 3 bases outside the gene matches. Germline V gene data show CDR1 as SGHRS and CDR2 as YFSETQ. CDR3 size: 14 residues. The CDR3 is CASSLAGQGDEQYF. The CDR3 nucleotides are TGCGCCAGCAGCTTGGCGGGACAGGGCGACGAGCAGTACTTC.

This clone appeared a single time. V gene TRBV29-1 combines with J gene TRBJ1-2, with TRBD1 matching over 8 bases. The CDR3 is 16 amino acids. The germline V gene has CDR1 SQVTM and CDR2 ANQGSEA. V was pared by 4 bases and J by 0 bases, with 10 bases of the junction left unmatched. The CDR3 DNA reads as TGCAGCGTTGGAGTAGGACAGGGCCTGTCTAACTATGGCTACACCTTC. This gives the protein CSVGVGQGLSNYGYTF. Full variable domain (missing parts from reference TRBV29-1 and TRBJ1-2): SAVISQKPSRDICQRGTSLTIQCQVDSQVTMMFWYRQQPGQSLTLIATANQGSEATYESGFVIDKFPISRPNLTFSTLTVSNMSPEDSSIYLCSVGVGQGLSNYGYTFGSGTRLTVV.